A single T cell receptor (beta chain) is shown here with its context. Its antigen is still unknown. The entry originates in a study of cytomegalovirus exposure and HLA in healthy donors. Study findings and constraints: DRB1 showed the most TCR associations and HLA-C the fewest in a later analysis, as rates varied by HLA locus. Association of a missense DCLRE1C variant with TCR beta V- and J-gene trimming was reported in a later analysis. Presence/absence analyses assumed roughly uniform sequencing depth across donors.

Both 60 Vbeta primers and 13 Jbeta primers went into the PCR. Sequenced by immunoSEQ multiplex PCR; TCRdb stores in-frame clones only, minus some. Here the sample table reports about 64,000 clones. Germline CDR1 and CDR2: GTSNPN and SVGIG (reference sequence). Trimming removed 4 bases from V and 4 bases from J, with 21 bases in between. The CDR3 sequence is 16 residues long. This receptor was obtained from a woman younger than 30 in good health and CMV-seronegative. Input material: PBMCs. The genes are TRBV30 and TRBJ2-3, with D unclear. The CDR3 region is CAWTSLLAPTPDTQYF. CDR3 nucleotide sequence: TGTGCCTGGACCTCCCTCTTGGCCCCAACCCCAGATACGCAGTATTTT.